This TCR beta chain originates from a study of cytomegalovirus exposure and HLA in healthy donors. The V end lost 0 bases, the J end lost 3 bases, and 6 bases lay between the germline ends. This CDR3 spans 13 amino acids. Germline V gives CDR1 MNHEY, CDR2 SMNVEV (reference sequence). Amplification used 60 Vbeta primers and 13 Jbeta primers. Here immunoSEQ multiplex PCR was the method, and the copy in TCRdb shows in-frame clones only, minus some. The sample holds 110,000 to 150,000 clones, 84% seen once. Sequencing input: PBMCs. This sequence originates from a boy aged 2-9 years in good health and CMV-seronegative. V gene TRBV27 combines with J gene TRBJ2-7; D gene unclear. Written as DNA, the CDR3 is TGTGCCAGCAGTTTATCACAGTTCTACGAGCAGTACTTC. Translation gives CASSLSQFYEQYF.